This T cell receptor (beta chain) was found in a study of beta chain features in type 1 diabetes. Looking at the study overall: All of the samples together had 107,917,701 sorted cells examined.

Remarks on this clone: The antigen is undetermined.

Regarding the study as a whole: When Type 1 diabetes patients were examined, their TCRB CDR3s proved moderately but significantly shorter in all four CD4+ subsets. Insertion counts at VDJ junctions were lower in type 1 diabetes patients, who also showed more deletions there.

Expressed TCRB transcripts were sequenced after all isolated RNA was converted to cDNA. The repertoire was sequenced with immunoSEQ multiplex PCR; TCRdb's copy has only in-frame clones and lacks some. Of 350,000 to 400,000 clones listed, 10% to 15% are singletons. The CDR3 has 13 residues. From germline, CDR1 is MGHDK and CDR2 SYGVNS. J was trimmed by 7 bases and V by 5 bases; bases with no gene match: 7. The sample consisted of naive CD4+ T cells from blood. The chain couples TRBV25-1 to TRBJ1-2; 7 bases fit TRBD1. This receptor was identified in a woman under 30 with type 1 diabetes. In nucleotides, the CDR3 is TGTGCCAGCAGTTCTACAGGGGCCCGTGGCTACACCTTC. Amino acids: CASSSTGARGYTF.